Listed below are T cell receptor beta chains from one sample, sequenced in a study of blood T cell repertoires in COVID-19. The repertoire was sequenced with immunoSEQ multiplex PCR; TCRdb's copy has only in-frame clones and lacks some. The data show roughly 570,000 clones, less than 90% seen once. Input material: peripheral blood. The source of these receptors is a woman aged 45-65 years with COVID-19, enrolled during active disease. Each CDR3 is given without its conserved first and last residue. Each record gives: J gene, V gene, clone size, CDR3 protein. The listing skips clone size in some rows; elsewhere it reads once, few, many or a size class.

J: TRBJ1-2
V: TRBV6-6
size: NA
CDR3: ASSYSTDYGYT

J: TRBJ2-7
V: TRBV7-2
size: NA
CDR3: ASSFGTGDSYEQY

J: TRBJ1-5
V: TRBV12-3/TRBV12-4
size: NA
CDR3: ASRRQPNQPQH

J: TRBJ2-7
V: TRBV6-5
size: NA
CDR3: ASSSIRQGVYEQY

J: TRBJ2-5
V: TRBV4-1
size: NA
CDR3: ASSQRGQQETQY

J: TRBJ2-3
V: TRBV9
size: NA
CDR3: ASSVSGGVADTQY

J: TRBJ2-1
V: TRBV2
size: NA
CDR3: ASSPGLAASEQF

J: TRBJ2-2
V: TRBV6-5
size: NA
CDR3: ASSYSMSIGELF

J: TRBJ2-7
V: TRBV30
size: NA
CDR3: ACMGAGGAYEQY

J: TRBJ2-7
V: TRBV30
size: NA
CDR3: AWSGTVSYEQY

J: TRBJ2-1
V: TRBV7-4
size: once
CDR3: ASSYPTKTSGGSYNEQF

J: TRBJ2-1
V: TRBV28
size: NA
CDR3: ASMRGFLSSSYNEQF

J: TRBJ1-1
V: TRBV29-1
size: NA
CDR3: SVAGRVNTEAF

J: TRBJ2-2
V: TRBV7-2
size: few
CDR3: ASSLPLTSGELF

J: TRBJ1-1
V: TRBV9
size: NA
CDR3: ASSVVGGNTEAF

J: TRBJ1-5
V: TRBV10-1
size: NA
CDR3: ASSETGNQPQH